The entry that follows covers one T cell receptor (beta chain) sequence. This sample stems from a study of identical twins. Only healthy Caucasians were enrolled as donors. Germline CDR1 SGHVS, CDR2 FQNEAQ. This CDR3 has 15 residues. Trimming cost V 1 base and J 8 bases, with 14 bases left between them. In TCRdb, the 5' RACE reads were re-called with MiXCR into one record per CDR3 protein. The sample holds about 530,000 distinct CDR3 sequences; about 15% are singletons and the top ten take roughly 0.44%. These data also featured in a second study, about yellow fever vaccine responses in identical twins.

This clonotype was obtained from a young woman in good health. The specimen was CD4+ T cells sorted from blood. The chain uses TRBV7-8 and TRBJ1-4; D is unresolved. CDR3 in DNA: TGTGCCAGCAGCTTAGGGAGAATAGGCGGCGAAAAACTGTTTTTT. It codes for CASSLGRIGGEKLFF.